This T cell receptor (beta chain) was sequenced in a study of response to subunit inactivated influenza vaccine. Study conclusions and caveats: The authors proposed limited new T cell recruitment per seasonal influenza vaccination.

TCRdb re-derived calls from the RT-PCR reads in MiXCR, one entry per CDR3 protein. The sample has hundreds of thousands of distinct CDR3 sequences; approximately 13% are singletons. CDR1 and CDR2 from the germline V gene are MRHNA and SNTAGT. The V gene lost 2 bases and the J gene lost 9 bases, with 11 bases spanning the gap. The CDR3 spans 13 residues. This clonotype was seen only a few times. Antigen specificity is unknown. The sequences come from PBMCs from blood, collected around 15 days before vaccination. The chain couples TRBV6-4 to TRBJ2-1; D uncertain. This sequence was found in a man over 45 who received an inactivated influenza vaccine. Written as DNA, the CDR3 is TGTGCCAGCAGTGACGAGGTAGTGGGTGAGCAGTTCTTC. Encoded protein: CASSDEVVGEQFF.